This TCR beta chain was captured in a study of response to subunit inactivated influenza vaccine. This CDR3 has 18 residues. This clonotype was found a few times. MiXCR, applied by TCRdb to the RT-PCR reads, yields one record per CDR3 protein. Of roughly 540,000 distinct CDR3 sequences listed, under 25% are singletons. This sample was shared with a second study, whose subject was T cells expressing NK-cell markers. That paper notes: cDNA encoding TCR beta was synthesized via 5'RACE template switching incorporating UMIs. HCMV seropositivity marked most of the eight sequenced donors; one was seronegative.

The receptor was derived from a man aged 50-60 years who received an inactivated influenza vaccine. Source: CD4+ T cells sorted from PBMCs, taken roughly 13 days after vaccination. The genes are TRBV21-1 and TRBJ2-1. TRBV21-1 is shown as a pseudogene. The CDR3 coding sequence is TGTGCCAGGCGACACATAGATGGAGCGAACAGCTCCTACAATGAGCAGTTCTTC. Translating it yields CARRHIDGANSSYNEQFF.